These 14 T cell receptor beta chains originate from one sample sequenced in a study of naive and memory T cell subsets. Two oligonucleotides, mixed equimolar, formed the beta constant-region primer covering TRBC1 and TRBC2. TCRdb independently ran MiXCR on the UMI-ligation and nested PCR reads; one entry per CDR3 protein. This sample has about 90,000 distinct CDR3 sequences, with about 6.5% found just once. Sequences were obtained from central memory CD4+ T cells from blood. The receptors were sampled from a human donor in good health.

The table lists this clonotype with many counts. This sequence joins TRBV4-3 and TRBJ1-5, with D tentatively TRBD1 (5 bases). The CDR3 covers 14 residues. Germline V gives CDR1 LGHNA, CDR2 YSLEER. V dropped 2 bases and J dropped 5 bases, with 10 bases sitting between them. In nucleotides, the CDR3 is TGCGCCAGCAGCCAAATTACAGGATATCAGCCCCAGCATTTT. Protein product: CASSQITGYQPQHF.

At least ten counts were recorded for this clonotype. The gene calls are TRBV14 and TRBJ1-1; 7 nucleotides match TRBD1. With V trimmed by 4 bases and J by 1 base, 6 bases remained unmatched. The germline V gene encodes CDR1 SGHDN and CDR2 FVKESK. CDR3 length: 15 amino acids. The CDR3 loop is CASSRWGQKNTEAFF. The DNA for the CDR3 is TGTGCCAGCAGCCGTTGGGGACAGAAGAACACTGAAGCTTTCTTT.

This clonotype was seen repeatedly, ten times or more. The chain employs TRBV30 and TRBJ1-4; D perhaps matches TRBD1 (5 bases). The CDR3 consists of 15 residues. Germline CDR1 GTSNPN, CDR2 SVGIG (reference sequence). V was trimmed by 1 base and J by 5 bases, leaving 14 bases between them. CDR3 region: CAWSGKGTLNEKLFF. In nucleotides, the CDR3 is TGTGCCTGGAGTGGAAAAGGGACCTTAAATGAAAAACTGTTTTTT. The full variable domain, its missing parts supplied by reference TRBV30 and TRBJ1-4, is SQTIHQWPATLVQPVGSPLSLECTVEGTSNPNLYWYRQAAGRGLQLLFYSVGIGQISSEVPQNLSASRPQDRQFILSSKKLLLSDSGFYLCAWSGKGTLNEKLFFGSGTQLSVL.

The rearrangement uses TRBV5-1 and TRBJ2-2; D is perhaps TRBD2 (5 bases). The V gene's germline CDR1 is SGHRS and CDR2 YFSETQ. This CDR3 spans 16 amino acids. With 6 bases removed from V and 0 bases from J, the gap between germline ends came to 15 bases. The CDR3 reads CASTPRGASNTGELFF. The CDR3 nucleotides are TGCGCCAGCACCCCACGGGGAGCCTCGAACACCGGGGAGCTGTTTTTT.

This clonotype was seen at least ten times. CDR3 protein: CALRYMNTEAFF. The CDR3 coding sequence is TGTGCCCTGCGGTACATGAACACTGAAGCTTTCTTT. This chain joins TRBV12-3 or TRBV12-4 and TRBJ1-1, with D hard to call. The V end was cut by 11 bases, the J end by 0 bases, with 10 bases between. The CDR3 totals 12 residues.

V and J are TRBV6-5 and TRBJ2-7, with 11 nucleotides matching TRBD2. Per germline, CDR1 MNHEY and CDR2 SVGAGI. This CDR3 spans 16 amino acids. With 6 bases clipped from V and 2 bases from J, the junction kept 9 bases outside the gene matches. CDR3 loop: CASSLGLAAYTYEQYF. The CDR3 DNA is TGTGCCAGCAGCCTGGGACTAGCGGCCTATACCTACGAGCAGTACTTC.

The table lists this clonotype with a few counts. The chain combines TRBV24-1 with TRBJ2-5; TRBD2 matches at 11 bases. V trimming: 4 bases; J trimming: 2 bases; junction bases outside the gene matches: 8. Germline values: CDR1 KGHDR, CDR2 SFDVKD. The CDR3 has 17 residues. CDR3 coding DNA: TGTGCCACCAGTGACCCTCCCGGGACTAGCGGACAAGAGACCCAGTACTTC. This codes for CATSDPPGTSGQETQYF.

The chain has TRBV2 and TRBJ1-5; 7 positions agree with TRBD1. CDR1 is SNHLY, CDR2 FYNNEI, per germline. Losses at the gene ends were 3 bases for V and 0 bases for J; bases not matched to a gene: 2. This CDR3 has 15 amino acids. CDR3 region: CASSDEGASNQPQHF. The CDR3, as DNA: TGTGCCAGCAGTGATGAGGGGGCTAGCAATCAGCCCCAGCATTTT. Supplemented by reference TRBV2 and TRBJ1-5, the full variable domain reads EPEVTQTPSHQVTQMGQEVILRCVPISNHLYFYWYRQILGQKVEFLVSFYNNEISEKSEIFDDQFSVERPDGSNFTLKIRSTKLEDSAMYFCASSDEGASNQPQHFGDGTRLSIL.

This clonotype was seen a few times. This rearrangement joins TRBV18 to TRBJ2-7; no definite D call. CDR1 is KGHSH and CDR2 is LQKENI in the germline V gene. The CDR3 spans 15 residues. Deletions cut 3 bases from V and 5 bases from J, with 17 bases between. CDR3 protein: CASSPLGSQVNEQYF. Here the CDR3 DNA reads TGTGCCAGCTCACCGCTGGGCAGTCAAGTAAACGAGCAGTACTTC.

This clonotype was observed many times. The V gene is TRBV20-1, the J gene TRBJ1-4; tentatively, D is TRBD1 (5 bases). Germline V gives CDR1 DFQATT, CDR2 SNEGSKA (reference sequence). Trimming cost V 5 bases and J 8 bases, with 18 bases left between them. This CDR3 has 14 residues. The CDR3, as DNA: TGCAGTGCTCAGGGTGACAAGAGGAAAGAAAAACTGTTTTTT. It encodes CSAQGDKRKEKLFF.

This clonotype was observed at least ten times. The chain recombines TRBV7-6 with TRBJ1-5, with D unresolved. Germline V gene data show CDR1 as SGHVS and CDR2 as FNYEAQ. V was cut by 4 bases and J by 5 bases, with 9 bases left in between. This CDR3 is built from 13 residues. For the CDR3, the DNA is TGTGCCAGCAGCTCCCGACGGGATCAGCCCCAGCATTTT. Translation: CASSSRRDQPQHF. The whole variable domain, filled in from reference TRBV7-6 and TRBJ1-5, reads GAGVSQSPRYKVTKRGQDVALRCDPISGHVSLYWYRQALGQGPEFLTYFNYEAQQDKSGLPNDRFSAERPEGSISTLTIQRTEQRDSAMYRCASSSRRDQPQHFGDGTRLSIL.

This clonotype was observed a few times. The chain has TRBV30 and TRBJ2-7, with D perhaps being TRBD1 or TRBD2 (6 bases each). Germline CDR1 is GTSNPN and CDR2 is SVGIG (reference sequence). CDR3 length equals 12 residues. Trimming cost V 0 bases and J 10 bases, with 13 bases left between them. In DNA, the CDR3 is TGTGCCTGGAGTGTAACGGGGGCAAGCCAGTACTTC. This sequence encodes CAWSVTGASQYF. Drawing the rest from reference TRBV30 and TRBJ2-7, the complete variable domain is SQTIHQWPATLVQPVGSPLSLECTVEGTSNPNLYWYRQAAGRGLQLLFYSVGIGQISSEVPQNLSASRPQDRQFILSSKKLLLSDSGFYLCAWSVTGASQYFGPGTRLTVT.

This rearrangement joins TRBV7-9 to TRBJ1-1; 9 nucleotides agree with TRBD1. The CDR3 length is 18 residues. The J segment lost 0 bases and the V segment lost 3 bases, leaving 11 bases of the junction unmatched. Germline V gene data show CDR1 as SEHNR and CDR2 as FQNEAQ (reference sequence). The CDR3 nucleotides read TGTGCCAGCAGCTTCCCCCCCCGACAGGGGGGCATGAACACTGAAGCTTTCTTT. It encodes CASSFPPRQGGMNTEAFF. The full variable domain, with the rest looked up from reference TRBV7-9 and TRBJ1-1, is DTGVSQNPRHKITKRGQNVTFRCDPISEHNRLYWYRQTLGQGPEFLTYFQNEAQLEKSRLLSDRFSAERPKGSFSTLEIQRTEQGDSAMYLCASSFPPRQGGMNTEAFFGQGTRLTVV.

In this sample, this clonotype turned up a few times. This chain uses TRBV9 with TRBJ2-3; D gene uncertain. Trimming removed 0 bases from V and 0 bases from J, with 14 bases in between. CDR3 length: 17 residues. CDR1 and CDR2 (germline): SGDLS, YYNGEE. CDR3 sequence: CASSVAFSAESTDTQYF. CDR3 DNA: TGTGCCAGCAGCGTAGCCTTTTCCGCAGAAAGCACAGATACGCAGTATTTT.